This T cell receptor beta chain is from a study of graft-versus-host responses after intestinal transplantation. Remarks on this clone: The antigen remains undetermined.

Profiled with immunoSEQ multiplex PCR; TCRdb holds only in-frame clones, not every one. The sample gives about 90,000 clones, roughly 92% of which show up once; less than 0.4% is in the top ten. V was clipped by 6 bases and J by 4 bases, with 12 bases between them. The CDR3 length is 14 residues. Germline assignment: CDR1 MDHEN and CDR2 SYDVKM. The source material was unstimulated CD4+ T cells sorted from spleen or lymph node cells, sampled before intestinal transplant. This TCR was recovered from a human donor who received an intestinal transplant. The chain couples TRBV28 to TRBJ1-4, with D perhaps matching TRBD1 (5 bases). The CDR3 DNA reads as TGTGCCAGCAGCGGCCCAAGGGGTAATGAAAAACTGTTTTTT. It codes for CASSGPRGNEKLFF.